The 9 T cell receptor beta chains listed next were all sequenced from one sample in a study of T cells after yellow fever vaccination. Via MiXCR, TCRdb re-called the 5' RACE reads, giving one row per CDR3 protein. The sample shows about 300,000 distinct CDR3 sequences, less than 9.5% of them seen only once. This sample comprised CD4+ T cells sorted from PBMCs, obtained 5 days after the yellow fever booster vaccination. The receptors derive from a man between 18 and 35 years old who received the YFV17D yellow fever vaccine.

At least ten counts were recorded for this clonotype. The rearrangement uses TRBV20-1 and TRBJ2-1; weak D call: TRBD2 (6 bases). The CDR3 length is 16 residues. Germline V CDR1 and CDR2: DFQATT, SNEGSKA (reference sequence). The ends were cut back, 1 base at V and 6 bases at J, with 19 bases in the middle. The CDR3 nucleotides read TGCAGTGCTAGAGCGCGGCGGGGTGGAATCTTCAATGAGCAGTTCTTC. This gives the protein CSARARRGGIFNEQFF.

The chain couples TRBV12-3 or TRBV12-4 to TRBJ2-1; TRBD2 matches at 14 bases. J gave up 8 bases and V 7 bases, and 13 bases lay outside the gene matches. The CDR3 consists of 17 residues. CDR3 amino acids: CASNSGATSGGADEQFF. CDR3 bases: TGTGCCAGCAACTCGGGGGCGACTAGCGGGGGGGCCGATGAGCAGTTCTTC.

The sample holds a few counts of this clonotype. This chain links TRBV5-1 with TRBJ2-3; TRBD1 matches at 9 bases. The CDR3 covers 14 residues. The ends lost 4 bases at V and 4 bases at J; junction bases unmatched: 4. CDR1 is SGHRS, CDR2 YFSETQ, per germline. The CDR3 loop reads CASSPRTGADTQYF. In DNA, the CDR3 is TGCGCCAGCAGCCCCAGGACAGGGGCAGATACGCAGTATTTT. Based on the CDR3 plus reference TRBV5-1 and TRBJ2-3, the full variable domain is KAGVTQTPRYLIKTRGQQVTLSCSPISGHRSVSWYQQTPGQGLQFLFEYFSETQRNKGNFPGRFSGRQFSNSRSEMNVSTLELGDSALYLCASSPRTGADTQYFGPGTRLTVL.

This clonotype was counted a few times. This chain connects TRBV12-3 or TRBV12-4 to TRBJ2-1; weak D call: TRBD1 (5 bases). Trimming removed 6 bases at V and 0 bases at J, with 9 bases between. This CDR3 has 14 amino acids. The CDR3 nucleotides are TGTGCCAGCAGACGACAGAGCTCCTACAATGAGCAGTTCTTC. Its translation is CASRRQSSYNEQFF.

This clonotype was seen at least ten times. The CDR3 coding sequence is TGTGCCAGCAGCCCCGGACAGGGCGGCACTGAAGCTTTCTTT. It codes for CASSPGQGGTEAFF. The chain joins TRBV7-3 to TRBJ1-1; 8 positions match TRBD1. The CDR3 loop spans 14 amino acids. V lost 5 bases and J lost 4; bases outside the gene matches: 6. Germline V CDR1 and CDR2: SGHTA, FQGTGA.

The chain combines TRBV11-2 with TRBJ2-5, with D possibly called TRBD1 or TRBD2 (5 bases each). CDR1 and CDR2 (germline): SGHAT, FQNNGV. The ends were cut back, 1 base at V and 6 bases at J, with 15 bases in the middle. This CDR3 has 15 residues. The DNA of the CDR3 is TGTGCCAGCAGCTTAGTAGGGGAGCACAGAAAGACCCAGTACTTC. It is translated as CASSLVGEHRKTQYF.

This chain joins TRBV20-1 and TRBJ2-7; unclear D gene. Trimming took 4 bases from V and 0 from J, leaving 7 bases between them. The CDR3 loop spans 12 amino acids. Germline assignment: CDR1 DFQATT and CDR2 SNEGSKA (reference sequence). The CDR3 is CSAKENSYEQYF. The CDR3 nucleotides read TGCAGTGCTAAAGAGAACTCCTACGAGCAGTACTTC.

CDR3 loop: CASRGFLGEQYF. The CDR3 DNA reads TGTGCCAGCCGTGGGTTCCTGGGCGAGCAGTACTTC. This chain joins TRBV6-5 and TRBJ2-7; D gene ambiguous. The V gene lost 8 bases and the J gene lost 6 bases, with 14 bases spanning the gap. The germline V gene encodes CDR1 MNHEY and CDR2 SVGAGI. This CDR3 spans 12 amino acids.

V usage is TRBV5-1 and J usage is TRBJ1-1; D gene uncertain. The germline V gene encodes CDR1 SGHRS and CDR2 YFSETQ. The CDR3 covers 14 residues. Trimming removed 1 base at V and 4 bases at J, with 11 bases between. CDR3 region: CASSLREAGTEAFF. The CDR3 coding sequence is TGCGCCAGCAGCTTGAGGGAGGCGGGCACTGAAGCTTTCTTT.